These 14 T cell receptor beta chains came from one sample sequenced in a study of shared clonotypes between healthy human individuals. Method: immunoSEQ multiplex PCR; TCRdb's copy keeps in-frame clones and lacks some. The sample lists around 1,900,000 clones, over 85% seen once, with more than 1.5% in the top ten. Naivety among CD8 cells was defined by CD45RO negativity and positive CCR7 selection, thereby excluding terminally differentiated effector memory CD45RA+ cells. Sequencing was performed on naive CD8+ T cells from PBMCs. The receptors here all came from a man in his late teens or twenties in good health. Some clones in this sample may be carry-over from other donors' samples.

This clone was recorded only once. The V call is TRBV13, the J call TRBJ2-1, with a weak D call TRBD1 (5 bases). Per germline, CDR1 PRHDT and CDR2 FYEKMQ (reference sequence). Trimming took off 7 bases at V and 8 bases at J, with 15 bases between the two ends. This CDR3 region has 13 residues. CDR3 nucleotides: TGTGCCAGCACTAAAGGGGCTGGGGATGAGCAGTTCTTC. Amino acid sequence: CASTKGAGDEQFF.

The V call is TRBV28, the J call TRBJ1-5; maybe TRBD1 (5 bases). The CDR3 has 15 amino acids. V was shortened by 6 bases and J by 4 bases, with 16 bases between the two germline ends. Germline V CDR1 and CDR2: MDHEN, SYDVKM. The CDR3 DNA reads TGTGCCAGCAGAAGGGACCAGCTACGGAATCAGCCCCAGCATTTT. This encodes CASRRDQLRNQPQHF.

The count of this clone is one. This chain joins TRBV7-9 and TRBJ2-2; D not resolved. Trimming took 5 bases from V and 6 from J, leaving 13 bases between them. The CDR3 is 14 amino acids. Germline V CDR1 and CDR2: SEHNR, FQNEAQ (reference sequence). CDR3 protein: CASSVLNRAGELFF. In nucleotides, the CDR3 is TGTGCCAGCAGCGTACTCAATAGGGCCGGGGAGCTGTTTTTT.

V is TRBV4-1 and J is TRBJ2-7, with 7 bases fitting TRBD1. CDR3 length: 15 amino acids. Germline CDR1 and CDR2: MGHRA and YSYEKL. V dropped 1 base and J dropped 6; count of bases not matched to a gene: 9. The CDR3 DNA sequence: TGCGCCAGCAGCCAAGGTGTAACAGGGGCAGCCGAGCAGTACTTC. This codes for CASSQGVTGAAEQYF.

The rearrangement uses TRBV29-1 and TRBJ2-2, with D perhaps matching TRBD2 (6 bases). CDR1 and CDR2 from the germline V gene are SQVTM and ANQGSEA. The CDR3 extends over 15 amino acids. V shed 4 bases and J shed 6 bases, with 18 bases lying between them. Here the CDR3 DNA reads TGCAGCGTTGTGGGGGGACTCACCGCCTCCGGGGAGCTGTTTTTT. Protein product: CSVVGGLTASGELFF.

The rearrangement links TRBV5-1 to TRBJ2-1; D could derive from TRBD1 or TRBD2 (6 bases each). The germline V gene encodes CDR1 SGHRS and CDR2 YFSETQ. Trimming pared 2 bases from V and 5 bases from J, leaving 17 bases between. This CDR3 has 16 amino acids. DNA of the CDR3: TGCGCCAGCAGCTTCCTCCCACCGGGGGCTAACAATGAGCAGTTCTTC. Residues: CASSFLPPGANNEQFF.

On this clone: This sample includes further DNA sequences coding for the same CDR3. The genes are TRBV9 and TRBJ1-1; no definite D call. V was clipped by 2 bases and J by 0 bases, with 5 bases between them. Germline V lookup: CDR1 SGDLS, CDR2 YYNGEE. The CDR3 consists of 13 residues. The chain's CDR3 is CASSVVVNTEAFF. In DNA, the CDR3 is TGTGCCAGCAGCGTCGTAGTGAACACTGAAGCTTTCTTT.

The CDR3 region has the DNA TGTGCCAGCAGCCTCACCAACTCCGGGAGGAGGTCGATGGGCGAGCAGTACTTC. Protein: CASSLTNSGRRSMGEQYF. The chain recombines TRBV5-6 with TRBJ2-7; 7 nucleotides line up with TRBD2. Germline V gene lookup returns CDR1 SGHDT and CDR2 YYEEEE. The J segment lost 6 bases and the V segment lost 4 bases, leaving 22 bases of the junction unmatched. The CDR3 spans 18 residues.

This chain joins TRBV25-1 and TRBJ2-6, with TRBD2 matching over 7 bases. Germline CDR1 reads MGHDK; CDR2 reads SYGVNS. The CDR3 runs 16 residues. Trimming at V came to 7 bases and at J to 3 bases, leaving 9 bases not matched to a gene. CDR3 DNA sequence: TGTGCCAGCATCCGGGGGGAGAGAAATGGGGCCAACGTCCTGACTTTC. This gives the protein CASIRGERNGANVLTF.

This chain links TRBV19 with TRBJ2-1; 7 bases fit TRBD2. V lost 1 base and J lost 1; bases outside the gene matches: 4. CDR1 is LNHDA and CDR2 is SQIVND in the germline V gene (reference sequence). CDR3 length equals 16 residues. The CDR3 loop is CASSIVQRGSYNEQFF. The CDR3 DNA sequence: TGTGCCAGTAGTATAGTACAGCGGGGATCCTACAATGAGCAGTTCTTC.

The chain links TRBV6-6 to TRBJ2-1; maybe TRBD2 (6 bases). CDR1 and CDR2 (germline): MNHNY, SVGAGI (reference sequence). V lost 7 bases, J lost 9 bases, and 19 bases lay in between. The CDR3 covers 14 residues. The CDR3 here is CASTDRSLGGEQFF. The CDR3 DNA sequence: TGTGCCAGCACCGACCGAAGTTTGGGGGGTGAGCAGTTCTTC.

The chain couples TRBV18 to TRBJ1-4; 9 nucleotides align to TRBD1. Per the germline V gene, CDR1 is KGHSH and CDR2 is LQKENI. This CDR3 spans 16 amino acids. The V and J ends lost 3 bases and 3 bases, in that order; junction bases with no gene match: 5. The CDR3 bases are TGTGCCAGCTCACCCAGGGACAGGGTCTCTAATGAAAAACTGTTTTTT. This translates into CASSPRDRVSNEKLFF.

This sequence joins TRBV7-9 and TRBJ1-2, with 9 bases matching TRBD1. The CDR3 is made up of 14 amino acids. From germline, CDR1 is SEHNR and CDR2 FQNEAQ (reference sequence). The V gene end was trimmed by 2 bases and the J gene end by 6 bases; junction bases not matched to a gene: 4. The CDR3 here is CASSLSDRGDGYTF. DNA for the CDR3: TGTGCCAGCAGCTTATCAGACAGGGGGGATGGCTACACCTTC.

The V gene is TRBV10-2, the J gene TRBJ1-1; D ambiguous. Germline V lookup: CDR1 WSHSY, CDR2 SAAADI. The length of the CDR3 is 11 residues. V was shortened by 3 bases and J by 6 bases, with 5 bases between the two germline ends. This chain's CDR3 is CASSDGAEAFF. The CDR3 coding sequence is TGCGCCAGCAGTGATGGGGCTGAAGCTTTCTTT.